The rows below give T cell receptor beta chains drawn from one sample of a study of cytomegalovirus exposure and HLA in healthy donors. Assay: immunoSEQ multiplex PCR; the TCRdb copy retains only in-frame clones and omits some. The sample lists some 150,000 clones; approximately 90% were seen once. The sequencing input was PBMCs. The receptors come from a woman in her twenties or thirties in good health and CMV-seronegative. CDR3s include the opening cysteine and the closing phenylalanine or tryptophan. The D gene is left open where the match is weak. Not all rows give a size; the values are once, few, many and, for expanded clones, a class.

D gene,J gene,V gene,clone size,CDR3 DNA,CDR3 protein
TRBD1,TRBJ1-1,TRBV11-3,.,TGTGCCAGCAGCCCAGGGGGAAAGAACACTGAAGCTTTCTTT,CASSPGGKNTEAFF
.,TRBJ1-2,TRBV29-1,.,TGCAGCGTACTGTCGGGGGCGGGGGGCTATGGCTACACCTTC,CSVLSGAGGYGYTF
TRBD1,TRBJ2-6,TRBV19,.,TGTGCCAGTAGTATAACGGACAGGGCTGGGGCCAACGTCCTGACTTTC,CASSITDRAGANVLTF
.,TRBJ1-2,TRBV28,.,TGTGCCAGCAGTCCTCAATCCGGGACACTCATTGGCTACACCTTC,CASSPQSGTLIGYTF
.,TRBJ1-1,TRBV13,.,TGTGCCAGCAGAAGAGGAGTGGGGAACACTGAAGCTTTCTTT,CASRRGVGNTEAFF
TRBD2,TRBJ2-7,TRBV5-4,.,TGTGCCAGCAGCAATAGCGGGAGCACTTACGAGCAGTACTTC,CASSNSGSTYEQYF
.,TRBJ1-4,TRBV7-9,.,TGTGCCAGCAGCTCGGACCCCCGGGGTGAAAAACTGTTTTTT,CASSSDPRGEKLFF
TRBD1,TRBJ1-1,TRBV9,once,TGTGCCAGCAGCGTAGTGGGGACAGGGGGCTCGAACACTGAAGCTTTCTTT,CASSVVGTGGSNTEAFF
TRBD1,TRBJ2-1,TRBV7-6,.,TGTGCCATTGGGGACAGGGGTTCCGATGAGCAGTTCTTC,CAIGDRGSDEQFF
TRBD2,TRBJ2-1,TRBV27,once,TGTGCCAGCAGGCCGGGACTAGCGTCCTACAATGAGCAGTTCTTC,CASRPGLASYNEQFF
.,TRBJ1-1,TRBV15,.,TGTGCCACCCGGAGCAGCCGATTACTAATGAACACTGAAGCTTTCTTT,CATRSSRLLMNTEAFF
.,TRBJ1-5,TRBV19,.,TGTGCCAGTACCCTCCTGTTCCGGGAGAGCAATCAGCCCCAGCATTTT,CASTLLFRESNQPQHF
.,TRBJ1-4,TRBV29-1,.,TGCAGCGTGATGACAGGTCTTAATGAAAAACTGTTTTTT,CSVMTGLNEKLFF
.,TRBJ2-2,TRBV6-6,.,TGTGCCAGCATCAGGGGTGACACCGGGGAGCTGTTTTTT,CASIRGDTGELFF
TRBD1,TRBJ1-4,TRBV29-1,.,TGCAGCATAGGGACAGGAGTAAATGAAAAACTGTTTTTT,CSIGTGVNEKLFF
TRBD2,TRBJ2-1,TRBV29-1,.,TGCAGCGCTCCCGGACTAGCGGGAGAAGCTAATGAGCAGTTCTTC,CSAPGLAGEANEQFF
TRBD2,TRBJ2-1,TRBV2,.,TGTGCCAGCAGTGAGGATAGCGGGAGAGTTAATGAGCAGTTCTTC,CASSEDSGRVNEQFF
TRBD2,TRBJ2-3,TRBV13,.,TGTGCCAGCAGCTTAAAACTAGCGGGAGGCACAGATACGCAGTATTTT,CASSLKLAGGTDTQYF
TRBD2,TRBJ2-3,TRBV2,.,TGTGCCAGCATTACCCTCGGCGGGAGGGCTGATACGCAGTATTTT,CASITLGGRADTQYF
.,TRBJ1-3,TRBV7-2,.,TGTGCCAGCAGCTTAGCGGCGTCGGGCTCTGGAAACACCATATATTTT,CASSLAASGSGNTIYF
TRBD1,TRBJ2-7,TRBV18,.,TGTGCCAGCTCACGCAGCACTTCCGGGACAGTCCCCTACGAGCAGTACTTC,CASSRSTSGTVPYEQYF
.,TRBJ1-5,TRBV6-5,.,TGTGCCAGCAGGGGGGGATTAGATAGCAATCAGCCCCAGCATTTT,CASRGGLDSNQPQHF
TRBD1,TRBJ1-1,TRBV18,.,TGTGCCAGCTCACCGAGGGACAGCAACACTGAAGCTTTCTTT,CASSPRDSNTEAFF
.,TRBJ1-3,TRBV9,.,TGTGCCAGCAGCGCGGACACCAAGGCCTCTGGAAACACCATATATTTT,CASSADTKASGNTIYF
TRBD1,TRBJ2-5,TRBV5-4,.,TGTGCCAGCAGCCGGACCTTGACAGGGGGCGAGGAGACCCAGTACTTC,CASSRTLTGGEETQYF
.,TRBJ1-2,TRBV6-1,.,TGTGCCAGCAGTGAGCGGGTAATCGGACTGTTCAATGGCTACACCTTC,CASSERVIGLFNGYTF
.,TRBJ1-2,TRBV9,.,TGTGCCAGCAGCCCGTGGGACACGGCTAACTATGGCTACACCTTC,CASSPWDTANYGYTF